The clone carrying this T cell receptor beta chain was counted ten times or more. Its antigen is not identified. Physicians reached a diagnosis by relying on clinical symptoms, serum thyroxine, TRAb, thyroid ultrasound and orbital computed tomography. The length of the CDR3 is 14 residues. Germline V lookup: CDR1 DFQATT, CDR2 SNEGSKA (reference sequence). The sample originates from a study of Graves' ophthalmopathy and Graves' hyperthyroidism. Whole-study results and caveats: At around 70% sensitivity and over 72% specificity, the model predicted progression of the ophthalmopathy. Blood samples also showed most expanded thyroid clonotypes exceeding 0.001 frequency.

RNA transcripts were the source from which TCR beta CDR3 regions were amplified. First-round RT-PCR with HTBI primers preceded a second-round multiplex PCR. TCRdb independently ran MiXCR on the multiplex PCR reads; one entry per CDR3 protein. Counted here are about 1.1 million distinct CDR3 sequences, 35% to 45% occurring once; the ten biggest clones make up 11%. The rearrangement links TRBV20-1 to TRBJ1-2; 8 bases line up with TRBD1. This TCR was sampled from an adult man with Graves' hyperthyroidism. Material for sequencing was peripheral blood or thyroid tissue (not recorded which). This CDR3 reads CRISGGDSLDGYTF. The CDR3 DNA is TGCAGGATCTCAGGGGGCGACAGTTTGGATGGCTACACCTTC.